The present entry profiles one TCR beta chain with its context. Its cognate antigen is unknown. In the ViraFEST assay, antigen-specific CD4+ clonotypes were identified by expansion after peptide-pool stimulation. Cultured cells yielded isolated CD4+ T cells after 10 days. Two-dose BNT162b2 or mRNA-1273 vaccination was given to participants. Having tested negative for nucleocapsid antibodies, the vaccine recipients showed no prior SARS-CoV-2 infection. Cultures got half-medium changes with IL-2 on days 3 and 7. Some clones are missing from TCRdb's copy, which holds only in-frame ones; the method was immunoSEQ multiplex PCR. The data contain about 32,000 clones, roughly two thirds of them singletons. This record belongs to a study of vaccination effects on CD4 cells after COVID-19. Study-level points and caveats: Healthy vaccinees' vaccine-induced clones included only 1 of 255 that recognized common cold coronaviruses. Limitations: small convalescent group and missing early post-infection timepoints.

The source material was CD4+ T cells from PBMCs cultured with HCoV-229E spike peptides, sampled after COVID-19 vaccination. This receptor was identified in a human donor who received a COVID-19 vaccine.

CDR3 nucleotides: TGTGCCAGCAGCCAAGTGTGGCGGGGAATGAACACTGAAGCTTTCTTT. It encodes CASSQVWRGMNTEAFF. The J gene is TRBJ1-1, the V gene TRBV3-1 (or the pseudogene TRBV3-2); D is ambiguous. The CDR3 extends over 16 amino acids. CDR1 is LGHDT and CDR2 is YNNKEL in the germline V gene (reference sequence). V was cut by 1 base and J by 0 bases, with 12 bases left in between.